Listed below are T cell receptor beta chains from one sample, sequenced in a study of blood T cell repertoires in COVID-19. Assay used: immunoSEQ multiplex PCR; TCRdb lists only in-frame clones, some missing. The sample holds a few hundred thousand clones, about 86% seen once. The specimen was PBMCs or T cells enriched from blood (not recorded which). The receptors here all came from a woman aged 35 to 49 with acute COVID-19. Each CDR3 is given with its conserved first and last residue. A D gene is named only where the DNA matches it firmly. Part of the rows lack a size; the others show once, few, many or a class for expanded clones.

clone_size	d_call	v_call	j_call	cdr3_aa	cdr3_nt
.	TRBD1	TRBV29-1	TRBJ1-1	CSVGKGAGNTEAFF	TGCAGCGTTGGGAAGGGGGCAGGGAACACTGAAGCTTTCTTT
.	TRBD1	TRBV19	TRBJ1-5	CASSGQGPAPQHF	TGTGCCAGTAGTGGACAGGGGCCCGCTCCCCAGCATTTT
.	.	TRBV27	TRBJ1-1	CASRLVEGSTEAFF	TGTGCCAGCAGGCTGGTGGAGGGATCCACTGAAGCTTTCTTT
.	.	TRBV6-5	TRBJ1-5	CASRPEPGAGQPQHF	TGTGCCAGCAGGCCGGAACCGGGAGCGGGTCAGCCCCAGCATTTT
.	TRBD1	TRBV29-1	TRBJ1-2	CSVRTGDYGYTF	TGCAGCGTTCGAACAGGGGACTATGGCTACACCTTC
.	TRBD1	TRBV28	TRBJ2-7	CASSSTGKDSYEQYF	TGTGCCAGCAGCTCGACAGGGAAGGACTCCTACGAGCAGTACTTC
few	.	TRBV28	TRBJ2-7	CASSEHRTSSYEQYF	TGTGCCAGCAGCGAACACAGGACGAGCTCCTACGAGCAGTACTTC
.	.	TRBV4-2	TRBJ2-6	CASSPRSLGANVLTF	TGTGCCAGCAGCCCCAGGTCCCTCGGGGCCAACGTCCTGACTTTC
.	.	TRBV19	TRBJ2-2	CASSITAANTGELFF	TGTGCCAGTAGTATAACAGCTGCGAACACCGGGGAGCTGTTTTTT
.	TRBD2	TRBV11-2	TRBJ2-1	CASSPGLAGHEQFF	TGTGCCAGCAGCCCCGGACTAGCGGGCCATGAGCAGTTCTTC
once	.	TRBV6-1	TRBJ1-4	CASSDWGTTNEKLFF	TGTGCCAGCAGTGATTGGGGCACAACTAATGAAAAACTGTTTTTT
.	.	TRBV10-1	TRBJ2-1	CASSEQTGAGNEQFF	TGCGCCAGCAGTGAGCAAACGGGAGCGGGCAATGAGCAGTTCTTC
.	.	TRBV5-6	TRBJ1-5	CASSLARLNQPQHF	TGTGCCAGCAGCTTGGCCAGGTTAAATCAGCCCCAGCATTTT
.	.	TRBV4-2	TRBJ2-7	CASSQEITNYEQYF	TGTGCCAGCAGCCAAGAAATTACAAACTACGAGCAGTACTTC
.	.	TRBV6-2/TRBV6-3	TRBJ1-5	CASSLDSTHQPQHF	TGTGCCAGCAGTTTAGACTCAACCCATCAGCCCCAGCATTTT
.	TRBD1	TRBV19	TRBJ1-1	CASSIAAQGPNTEAFF	TGTGCCAGTAGTATAGCCGCACAGGGGCCGAACACTGAAGCTTTCTTT
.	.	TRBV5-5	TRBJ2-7	CASSFAPPPSGEQYF	TGTGCCAGCAGCTTTGCCCCGCCACCTTCGGGGGAGCAGTACTTC
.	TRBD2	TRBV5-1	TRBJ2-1	CASSTSGISYNEQFF	TGCGCCAGCAGCACTAGCGGAATCTCCTACAATGAGCAGTTCTTC
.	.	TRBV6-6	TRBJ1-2	CASSAQETYGYTF	TGTGCCAGCAGCGCACAGGAGACCTATGGCTACACCTTC
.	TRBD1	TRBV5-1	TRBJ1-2	CASSLESAETGEYGYTF	TGCGCCAGCAGCTTGGAGTCGGCGGAGACAGGGGAATATGGCTACACCTTC
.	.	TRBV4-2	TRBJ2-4	CASSQEWAGFSQNIQYF	TGTGCCAGCAGCCAAGAATGGGCAGGGTTTTCCCAAAACATTCAGTACTTC
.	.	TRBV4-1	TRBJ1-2	CASSQDSGGALFGYTF	TGCGCCAGCAGCCAAGACTCGGGGGGCGCATTATTTGGCTACACCTTC
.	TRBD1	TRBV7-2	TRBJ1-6	CASSLQGSGGSPLHF	TGTGCCAGCAGCCTACAGGGCTCAGGGGGATCACCCCTCCACTTT
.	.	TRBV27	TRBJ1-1	CASSPDTPNTEAFF	TGTGCCAGCAGTCCCGACACCCCGAACACTGAAGCTTTCTTT
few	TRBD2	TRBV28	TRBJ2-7	CAIGTSGYEQYF	TGTGCCATTGGGACTAGCGGCTACGAGCAGTACTTC
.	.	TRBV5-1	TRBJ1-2	CASSLGASDYGYTF	TGCGCCAGCAGCTTGGGGGCCTCGGACTATGGCTACACCTTC
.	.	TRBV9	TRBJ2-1	CASSVEVGLLPLGQFF	TGTGCCAGCAGCGTAGAGGTGGGACTCCTGCCACTCGGGCAGTTCTTC
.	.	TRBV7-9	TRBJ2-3	CASRSREGAHSDTQYF	TGTGCCAGCAGATCCAGGGAAGGGGCACACTCAGATACGCAGTATTTT
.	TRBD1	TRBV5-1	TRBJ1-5	CASSLEHRDRGTPRQPQHF	TGCGCCAGCAGCCTAGAACACCGGGACAGGGGAACGCCTAGGCAGCCCCAGCATTTT
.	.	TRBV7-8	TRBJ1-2	CASSFRTGNGYTF	TGTGCCAGCAGCTTCCGTACAGGGAACGGCTACACCTTC
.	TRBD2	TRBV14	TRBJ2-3	CASSQAWRGTDTQYF	TGTGCCAGCAGCCAAGCTTGGCGGGGGACAGATACGCAGTATTTT
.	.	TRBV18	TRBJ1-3	CASSPRGDGNTIYF	TGTGCCAGCTCACCACGGGGAGACGGAAACACCATATATTTT
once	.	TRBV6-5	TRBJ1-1	CASTSGGGNALEAFF	TGTGCCAGCACCTCCGGGGGAGGGAACGCCCTTGAAGCTTTCTTT
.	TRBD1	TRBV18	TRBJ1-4	CASSPTFPGQGLEKLFF	TGTGCCAGCTCACCAACTTTTCCGGGACAGGGTTTGGAAAAACTGTTTTTT
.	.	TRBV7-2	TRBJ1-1	CASSSQTNTEAFF	TGTGCCAGCAGCTCACAAACGAACACTGAAGCTTTCTTT